This entry features one T cell receptor beta chain sequence. Its antigen is unidentified. This sample stems from a study of OX40 agonist ivuxolimab in advanced cancers. Study-level information: Head and neck, renal cell, melanoma or hepatocellular carcinoma were the cancers that dose-escalation patients had. There were three patients with partial responses, one having hepatocellular carcinoma and two cutaneous melanoma. Study-wide findings and caveats: Expanded clones were, on average, more numerous in CD8+ T cells than in CD4+.

The germline CDR1 and CDR2 sequences are LNHNV and YYDKDF (reference sequence). There are 13 residues in the CDR3. V was shortened by 4 bases and J by 1 base, with 8 bases between the two germline ends. The method was immunoSEQ multiplex PCR; TCRdb's version includes in-frame clones alone and lacks a portion of them. The data show tens of thousands of clones, over 90% seen once. This TCR derives from an adult with an advanced solid tumor such as melanoma, head and neck, liver or kidney cancer. Source: CD4+ or CD8+ T cells sorted from blood, taken in a trial of the OX40 agonist ivuxolimab. V is TRBV15 and J is TRBJ2-7; D is possibly TRBD1 (6 bases). CDR3 protein: CATSTDSSYEQYF. In nucleotides, the CDR3 is TGTGCCACCAGCACGGACAGTTCCTACGAGCAGTACTTC.